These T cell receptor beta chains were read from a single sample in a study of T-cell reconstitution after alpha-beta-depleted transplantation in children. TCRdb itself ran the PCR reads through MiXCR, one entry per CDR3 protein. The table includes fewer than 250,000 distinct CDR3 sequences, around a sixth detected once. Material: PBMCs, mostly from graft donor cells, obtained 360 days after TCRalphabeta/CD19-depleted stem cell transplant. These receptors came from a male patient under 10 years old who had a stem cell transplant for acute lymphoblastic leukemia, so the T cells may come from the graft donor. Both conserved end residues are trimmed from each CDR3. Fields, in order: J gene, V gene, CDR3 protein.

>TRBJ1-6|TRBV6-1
ASSTPGQRDSSYNSPLH
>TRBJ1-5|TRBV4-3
ASSPTVDQPQH
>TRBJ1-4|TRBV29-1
SVGGGDNEKLF
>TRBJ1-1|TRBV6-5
ASSYAGGMNTEAF
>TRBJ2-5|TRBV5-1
ASSSLIDRKKTQY
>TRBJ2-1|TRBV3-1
ASSQGFLAGQLNEQF
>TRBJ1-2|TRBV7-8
ASSLIGQGYGYT
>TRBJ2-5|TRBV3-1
ASSPRGNQETQY
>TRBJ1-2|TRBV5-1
ASSLVQGAGGNYGYT
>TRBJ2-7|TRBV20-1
SAELAGGSYEQY
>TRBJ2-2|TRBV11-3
ASSLGVHSTGELF